The next 23 T cell receptor beta chains were all read from a single sample in a study of T cell repertoires in cytomegalovirus infection. These receptors have no identified antigens. One entry per CDR3 protein results from TCRdb running MiXCR on the reads. The repertoire holds 370,000 or so distinct CDR3 sequences, with nearly 35% as singletons. The material sequenced was cultured PBMCs, taken from culture after CMV antigen stimulation. The receptors here all came from a human donor in good health (CMV status not recorded). Some clones in this sample may be carry-over from other donors' samples.

This clonotype was counted a few times. The chain links TRBV28 to TRBJ2-7; D gene ambiguous. CDR1 and CDR2 (germline): MDHEN, SYDVKM. Trimming removed 3 bases at V and 3 bases at J, with 6 bases between. This CDR3 spans 12 amino acids. The CDR3 loop is CASSLSFYEQYF. CDR3 in DNA: TGTGCCAGCAGTTTGAGTTTCTACGAGCAGTACTTC.

This clonotype was detected a few times. The chain has TRBV19 and TRBJ2-1; 8 positions match TRBD2. Germline V gene data show CDR1 as LNHDA and CDR2 as SQIVND (reference sequence). The J segment lost 5 bases and the V segment lost 7 bases, leaving 7 bases of the junction unmatched. The CDR3 runs 14 residues. The CDR3 nucleotides read TGTGCCAGTACACTTAGCGGGAATAACAATGAGCAGTTCTTC. Amino acids: CASTLSGNNNEQFF.

The CDR3 region is CASSLETNYGYTF. DNA for the CDR3: TGTGCCAGCAGCTTGGAGACCAACTATGGCTACACCTTC. The gene calls are TRBV11-3 and TRBJ1-2; D remains ambiguous. The CDR3 contains 13 residues. The germline V gene has CDR1 SGHNT and CDR2 YENEEA. V dropped 3 bases and J dropped 2 bases, with 7 bases sitting between them.

The chain uses TRBV7-2 and TRBJ2-3, with D hard to call. V was clipped by 2 bases and J by 11 bases, with 14 bases between them. The CDR3 runs to 13 residues. Germline assignment: CDR1 SGHTA and CDR2 FQGNSA. CDR3 residues: CASSLLMGNRQYF. Here the CDR3 DNA reads TGTGCCAGCAGCTTATTAATGGGGAATAGGCAGTATTTT.

This clonotype was detected only a few times. This chain uses TRBV6-2 or TRBV6-3 with TRBJ2-1, with 10 bases lining up with TRBD2. The CDR3 is made up of 16 amino acids. Trimming at V came to 8 bases and at J to 2 bases, leaving 9 bases not matched to a gene. Germline assignment: CDR1 MNHEY and CDR2 SVGEGT. The CDR3 sequence: CASRTTGLAAYNEQFF. The CDR3 DNA reads as TGTGCCAGCCGTACTACTGGACTAGCGGCCTACAATGAGCAGTTCTTC.

This chain joins TRBV7-2 and TRBJ1-2; D is unresolved. This CDR3 region has 15 residues. The germline V gene encodes CDR1 SGHTA and CDR2 FQGNSA. Deletions cut 1 base from V and 1 base from J, with 10 bases between. CDR3 sequence (DNA): TGTGCCAGCAGCTTAGTAGGAAATAGTAACTATGGCTACACCTTC. This encodes CASSLVGNSNYGYTF.

The rearrangement links TRBV20-1 to TRBJ2-5; TRBD1 matches 9 bases. V dropped 4 bases and J dropped 2; count of bases not matched to a gene: 5. The CDR3 covers 14 residues. Germline CDR1 DFQATT, CDR2 SNEGSKA (reference sequence). CDR3 sequence: CSAINRGRQETQYF. The CDR3 coding sequence is TGCAGTGCTATTAACAGGGGGCGGCAAGAGACCCAGTACTTC.

The chain links TRBV7-9 to TRBJ2-4; D is uncertain. The CDR3 extends over 13 amino acids. Germline V lookup: CDR1 SEHNR, CDR2 FQNEAQ (reference sequence). The V end was cut by 5 bases, the J end by 3 bases, with 8 bases between. CDR3 loop: CASSAGGKNIQYF. In DNA form, the CDR3 reads TGTGCCAGCAGCGCAGGTGGCAAAAACATTCAGTACTTC.

There are a few counts of this clonotype. V gene TRBV7-2 combines with J gene TRBJ2-2; 8 bases are a match to TRBD1. The CDR3 sequence is 16 residues long. Germline CDR1 reads SGHTA; CDR2 reads FQGNSA. Trimming removed 5 bases from V and 3 bases from J; junction bases left unmatched: 8. The chain's CDR3 is CASSGDRGWYTGELFF. In nucleotides, the CDR3 is TGTGCCAGCAGCGGAGACAGGGGTTGGTACACCGGGGAGCTGTTTTTT.

This chain joins TRBV12-3 or TRBV12-4 and TRBJ2-1; D possibly corresponds to TRBD1 (6 bases). V lost 1 base and J lost 13, with 14 bases in between. This CDR3 spans 13 amino acids. The CDR3, as DNA: TGTGCCAGCAGTTTAGGGGCCCCAGGGGACCAGTTCTTC. The encoded protein is CASSLGAPGDQFF.

The rearrangement links TRBV18 to TRBJ2-3, with 9 bases lining up with TRBD1. CDR1 KGHSH and CDR2 LQKENI come from the germline V gene. The CDR3 loop spans 14 amino acids. The trim removed 5 bases at V and 6 bases at J, leaving 6 bases unmatched. The CDR3 bases are TGTGCCAGCTCAGGACAGGGGCTGGGCGATACGCAGTATTTT. Its protein is CASSGQGLGDTQYF. The full variable domain, completed using reference TRBV18 and TRBJ2-3, is NAGVMQNPRHLVRRRGQEARLRCSPMKGHSHVYWYRQLPEEGLKFMVYLQKENIIDESGMPKERFSAEFPKEGPSILRIQQVVRGDSAAYFCASSGQGLGDTQYFGPGTRLTVL.

V is TRBV7-6 and J is TRBJ2-5; D not certain. There are 14 residues in the CDR3. V was cut by 2 bases and J by 5 bases, with 12 bases left in between. CDR1 and CDR2 from the germline V gene are SGHVS and FNYEAQ. CDR3 sequence (DNA): TGTGCCAGCAGCTTATCGATGAGTAGGGAGACCCAGTACTTC. This sequence encodes CASSLSMSRETQYF. Full variable domain (outside the CDR3, taken from reference TRBV7-6 and TRBJ2-5): GAGVSQSPRYKVTKRGQDVALRCDPISGHVSLYWYRQALGQGPEFLTYFNYEAQQDKSGLPNDRFSAERPEGSISTLTIQRTEQRDSAMYRCASSLSMSRETQYFGPGTRLLVL.

This clonotype was found a few times. V and J are TRBV10-3 and TRBJ2-1, with 7 bases identical to TRBD2. The germline gives CDR1 ENHRY, CDR2 SYGVKD. CDR3 length: 16 amino acids. The ends lost 10 bases at V and 0 bases at J; junction bases unmatched: 12. The CDR3: CASSELALSSYNEQFF. In nucleotides, the CDR3 is TGTGCCAGCTCCGAACTAGCGTTGAGCTCCTACAATGAGCAGTTCTTC.

The rearrangement uses TRBV6-2 or TRBV6-3 and TRBJ2-5; D call uncertain. The V gene's germline CDR1 is MNHEY and CDR2 SVGEGT. V was pared by 2 bases and J by 3 bases, with 10 bases between. The CDR3 extends over 14 amino acids. CDR3 DNA: TGTGCCAGCAGTTACCTAACGCAGGAAGAGACCCAGTACTTC. Protein sequence: CASSYLTQEETQYF.

In this sample, this clonotype turned up once. V and J are TRBV27 and TRBJ2-5, with D maybe TRBD2 (6 bases). The CDR3 is 15 amino acids. Trimming removed 4 bases from V and 2 bases from J, with 14 bases in between. Per germline, CDR1 MNHEY and CDR2 SMNVEV (reference sequence). The CDR3 nucleotides read TGTGCCAGCAGTTCCGGGACTCTTCAACAAGAGACCCAGTACTTC. It is translated as CASSSGTLQQETQYF.

This clonotype was detected only a few times. V usage is TRBV5-4 and J usage is TRBJ1-6; the D is unclear. In germline, CDR1 is SGHNT, CDR2 YYREEE (reference sequence). This CDR3 spans 14 amino acids. Deletions cut 9 bases from V and 6 bases from J, with 16 bases between. The CDR3, as DNA: TGTGCCACCTCCCCCGGGGTGGCTAATTCACCCCTCCACTTT. As protein: CATSPGVANSPLHF.

This clonotype was seen just once. V and J are TRBV29-1 and TRBJ2-7, with 9 bases matching TRBD2. V was pared by 3 bases and J by 2 bases, with 2 bases of the junction left unmatched. This CDR3 spans 13 amino acids. Germline CDR1 is SQVTM and CDR2 is ANQGSEA. CDR3 DNA: TGCAGCGTTGAGAGCGGGGGGACCTACGAGCAGTACTTC. It is translated as CSVESGGTYEQYF.

In DNA, the CDR3 is TGTGCCAGCAGTTCCCCCTGGATCGGGAGGGGTAACACCGGGGAGCTGTTTTTT. Encoded protein: CASSSPWIGRGNTGELFF. V gene TRBV12-3 or TRBV12-4 combines with J gene TRBJ2-2; 8 bases map to TRBD2. Trimming at V came to 4 bases and at J to 2 bases, leaving 12 bases not matched to a gene. The CDR3 is 18 residues long.

The gene calls are TRBV30 and TRBJ2-7; 7 positions match TRBD1. Germline V gene data show CDR1 as GTSNPN and CDR2 as SVGIG (reference sequence). The length of the CDR3 is 12 residues. With 7 bases clipped from V and 5 bases from J, the junction kept 8 bases outside the gene matches. CDR3 sequence (DNA): TGTGCCTTACAGGGGAAATCAGACGAGCAGTACTTC. It codes for CALQGKSDEQYF. Using reference TRBV30 and TRBJ2-7 for the parts outside the CDR3, the full variable domain is SQTIHQWPATLVQPVGSPLSLECTVEGTSNPNLYWYRQAAGRGLQLLFYSVGIGQISSEVPQNLSASRPQDRQFILSSKKLLLSDSGFYLCALQGKSDEQYFGPGTRLTVT.

The chain employs TRBV5-1 and TRBJ2-1; 11 bases line up with TRBD2. The germline V gene encodes CDR1 SGHRS and CDR2 YFSETQ. This CDR3 has 19 residues. With V trimmed by 1 base and J by 0 bases, 9 bases remained unmatched. CDR3 residues: CASSLSGSGTSGSYNEQFF. The CDR3 DNA is TGCGCCAGCAGCTTGAGCGGTAGCGGGACTAGCGGCTCCTACAATGAGCAGTTCTTC.

This clonotype has only a few counts. This chain uses TRBV5-5 with TRBJ2-1; D not resolved. Per germline, CDR1 SGHKS and CDR2 YYEKEE (reference sequence). V lost 4 bases, J lost 6 bases, and 14 bases lay in between. The CDR3 consists of 14 residues. Here the CDR3 DNA reads TGTGCCAGCAGCCCAACCATAACCTCCAATGAGCAGTTCTTC. Translated: CASSPTITSNEQFF.

The sample holds a few counts of this clonotype. The rearrangement links TRBV23-1 to TRBJ2-7; the D is unclear. TRBV23-1 is flagged as an ORF with uncertain function. This CDR3 has 14 amino acids. Trimming removed 3 bases from V and 3 bases from J, with 12 bases in between. The CDR3 DNA sequence: TGCGCCAGCAGTCAGCCCGAAGCTATCTACGAGCAGTACGTC. Amino acids: CASSQPEAIYEQYV.

In this sample, this clonotype turned up many times. V and J are TRBV7-2 and TRBJ2-5, with D possibly being TRBD2 (5 bases). This CDR3 comprises 15 residues. Germline CDR1 SGHTA, CDR2 FQGNSA. Trimming cost V 5 bases and J 5 bases, with 18 bases left between them. The DNA of the CDR3 is TGTGCCAGCAGCCCGCGACCCGGGGATGGTGAGACCCAGTACTTC. The encoded protein is CASSPRPGDGETQYF.